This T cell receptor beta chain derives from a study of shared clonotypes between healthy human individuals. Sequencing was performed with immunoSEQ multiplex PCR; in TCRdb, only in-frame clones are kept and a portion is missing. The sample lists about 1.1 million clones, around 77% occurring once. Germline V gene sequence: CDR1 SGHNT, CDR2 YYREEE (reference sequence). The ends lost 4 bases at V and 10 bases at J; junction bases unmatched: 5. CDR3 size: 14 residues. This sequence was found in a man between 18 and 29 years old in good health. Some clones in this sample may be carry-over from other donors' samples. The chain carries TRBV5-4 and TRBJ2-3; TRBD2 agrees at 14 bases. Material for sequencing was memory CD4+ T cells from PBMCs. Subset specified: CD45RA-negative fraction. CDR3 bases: TGTGCCAGCAGCCCGGGACTAGCGGGAGTCCCGCAGTATTTT. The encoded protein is CASSPGLAGVPQYF.